Listed here are 29 T cell receptor beta chains from one sample, sequenced in a study of T cells after yellow fever vaccination. Each CDR3 protein gets one entry after TCRdb re-called the 5' RACE reads with MiXCR. The table lists about 360,000 distinct CDR3 sequences, approximately 6% of them singletons, with 15% in the top ten. The input for sequencing was PBMCs, taken 5 days after the yellow fever booster vaccination. These receptors were taken from a man aged 25 to 40 who received the YFV17D yellow fever vaccine.

This clonotype was counted at least ten times. J is TRBJ2-5 and V is TRBV15, with unresolved D. Trimming took off 5 bases at V and 0 bases at J, with 16 bases between the two ends. Germline values: CDR1 LNHNV, CDR2 YYDKDF (reference sequence). The CDR3 extends over 16 amino acids. The DNA of the CDR3 is TGTGCCACCAGCGTCGGACGGACCAACTACCAAGAGACCCAGTACTTC. Its translation: CATSVGRTNYQETQYF.

This clonotype was recorded a few times. The chain carries TRBV6-2 or TRBV6-3 and TRBJ2-7; the D is unclear. V gave up 2 bases and J gave up 0 bases, with 14 bases separating them. The CDR3 sequence is 16 residues long. Germline V gene sequence: CDR1 MNHEY, CDR2 SVGEGT. The chain's CDR3 is CASSYIRLAVSYEQYF. DNA for the CDR3: TGTGCCAGCAGTTACATCCGACTCGCGGTCTCCTACGAGCAGTACTTC.

This clonotype was counted at least ten times. V is TRBV5-1 and J is TRBJ2-1, with D unclear. V was clipped by 0 bases and J by 7 bases, with 8 bases between them. In germline, CDR1 is SGHRS, CDR2 YFSETQ. CDR3 length: 13 residues. CDR3: CASSLEVGNEQFF. The CDR3 region has the DNA TGCGCCAGCAGCTTGGAGGTGGGAAATGAGCAGTTCTTC.

This clonotype has ten or more counts. This chain connects TRBV6-1 to TRBJ1-4, with D unresolved. The CDR3 has 14 residues. V lost 8 bases and J 0 bases, leaving 10 bases between the germline ends. Germline CDR1 MNHNS, CDR2 SASEGT. CDR3 nucleotide sequence: TGTGCCAGCGAAGGAGGGACAACTAATGAAAAACTGTTTTTT. Amino acid sequence: CASEGGTTNEKLFF.

The V and J genes are TRBV5-1 and TRBJ2-1; perhaps TRBD2 as D (6 bases). Germline loops: CDR1 SGHRS, CDR2 YFSETQ. The ends were cut back, 0 bases at V and 2 bases at J, with 9 bases in the middle. This CDR3 has 15 residues. Written as DNA, the CDR3 is TGCGCCAGCAGCTTGGCGGGAGCCACCTACAATGAGCAGTTCTTC. This encodes CASSLAGATYNEQFF.

The sample holds many counts of this clonotype. The rearrangement links TRBV11-3 to TRBJ2-1; TRBD2 might be the D (6 bases). CDR1 and CDR2 (germline): SGHNT, YENEEA. V was cut by 4 bases and J by 10 bases, with 17 bases left in between. The CDR3 sequence is 14 residues long. The CDR3: CASSSIGRGEEQFF. The CDR3 DNA is TGTGCCAGCAGCTCGATAGGGCGGGGTGAAGAGCAGTTCTTC.

The rearrangement uses TRBV29-1 and TRBJ2-7, with a weak D call TRBD1 (6 bases). Germline V gene data show CDR1 as SQVTM and CDR2 as ANQGSEA. This CDR3 has 13 amino acids. The germline V and J ends were trimmed by 7 bases and 3 bases, with 16 bases remaining between them. DNA of the CDR3: TGCAGCGCCAGTGGGGGCAGAGACTACGAGCAGTACTTC. Encoded protein: CSASGGRDYEQYF.

The chain couples TRBV29-1 to TRBJ2-3; D might be TRBD1 (7 bases). The CDR3 has 15 amino acids. Looked up from germline, CDR1 is SQVTM and CDR2 is ANQGSEA. The V and J ends lost 4 bases and 2 bases respectively, with 16 bases between them. The CDR3 sequence: CSVAGGTENTDTQYF. CDR3 DNA: TGCAGCGTTGCGGGCGGGACAGAGAACACAGATACGCAGTATTTT.

On this clonotype itself: A much larger clone sits a single nucleotide away, making a read error possible. Given the absence of the conserved phenylalanine or tryptophan at the CDR3 end, a read error is likely. The CDR3 region has the DNA TGTGCCACCAGTGATTTAAGGTTCGCTAGCACAGATACGCAGTATTCT. Translated: CATSDLRFASTDTQYS. The chain joins TRBV24-1 to TRBJ2-3; no firm D call. CDR1 and CDR2 (germline): KGHDR, SFDVKD. V was cut by 1 base and J by 0 bases, with 10 bases left in between. The CDR3 is made up of 16 amino acids.

This clonotype has only a few counts. The genes are TRBV5-1 and TRBJ2-1; 10 bases are a match to TRBD2. The V gene's germline CDR1 is SGHRS and CDR2 YFSETQ. The CDR3 consists of 16 residues. The ends lost 0 bases at V and 5 bases at J; junction bases unmatched: 5. The CDR3 DNA is TGCGCCAGCAGCTTGGCCCCTAGCGGGAGTCACAATGAGCAGTTCTTC. Its protein product is CASSLAPSGSHNEQFF.

The chain carries TRBV10-3 and TRBJ1-1, with D perhaps matching TRBD1 (5 bases). The germline gives CDR1 ENHRY, CDR2 SYGVKD. Trimming stripped 0 bases from V and 4 bases from J, with 18 bases between. This CDR3 spans 17 amino acids. The CDR3 DNA sequence: TGTGCCATCAGTGAGTCGGCAGGGATGGACGCGGGCACTGAAGCTTTCTTT. Its translation: CAISESAGMDAGTEAFF.

The table lists this clonotype with many counts. The chain is built from TRBV7-2 and TRBJ1-1; tentatively, D is TRBD1 (5 bases). The CDR3 consists of 15 residues. V was cut by 5 bases and J by 5 bases, with 18 bases left in between. Germline lookup yields CDR1 SGHTA and CDR2 FQGNSA. The CDR3 spells CASSPYGTEGTEAFF. The CDR3 bases are TGTGCCAGCAGCCCCTACGGGACGGAGGGGACTGAAGCTTTCTTT.

The chain is built from TRBV11-2 and TRBJ2-6; 15 bases are shared with TRBD2. The J segment lost 1 base and the V segment lost 5 bases, leaving 3 bases of the junction unmatched. Germline lookup yields CDR1 SGHAT and CDR2 FQNNGV. The CDR3 covers 18 residues. This CDR3 is CASSAGTSGRSGANVLTF. The CDR3 nucleotides are TGTGCCAGCAGCGCCGGGACTAGCGGGAGGTCTGGGGCCAACGTCCTGACTTTC.

V gene TRBV20-1 combines with J gene TRBJ1-2; D gene ambiguous. This CDR3 has 16 amino acids. CDR1 and CDR2 from the germline V gene are DFQATT and SNEGSKA (reference sequence). With 7 bases removed from V and 4 bases from J, the gap between germline ends came to 25 bases. CDR3 sequence reads: CSVPKGVGGIPYGYTF. CDR3 coding DNA: TGCAGTGTCCCCAAGGGCGTGGGAGGTATCCCCTATGGCTACACCTTC.

The chain carries TRBV27 and TRBJ2-7, with TRBD2 as a possible D gene (5 bases). The CDR3 is 15 residues long. Germline V gives CDR1 MNHEY, CDR2 SMNVEV (reference sequence). V lost 1 base to trimming and J lost 3 bases, with 13 bases between them. The CDR3 region is CASSLYPITSYEQYF. The CDR3 nucleotides are TGTGCCAGCAGTTTATACCCCATTACTAGCTACGAGCAGTACTTC.

This clonotype was found a few times. V and J are TRBV4-3 and TRBJ1-5; a possible D gene is TRBD1 (6 bases). The CDR3 totals 14 residues. Germline loops: CDR1 LGHNA, CDR2 YSLEER. Trimming removed 5 bases at V and 4 bases at J, with 12 bases between. The DNA of the CDR3 is TGCGCCAGCAGCTACAAGACAGGAAATCAGCCCCAGCATTTT. This gives the protein CASSYKTGNQPQHF.

The J gene is TRBJ2-3, the V gene TRBV29-1; D call uncertain. This CDR3 has 11 residues. Germline V gene lookup returns CDR1 SQVTM and CDR2 ANQGSEA. The CDR3 is CSLLITDTQYF. The CDR3, as DNA: TGCAGTCTCCTTATTACAGATACGCAGTATTTT.

As regards this clonotype: One base away lies a much larger clone, so this may be a sequencing read error. The chain is built from TRBV29-1 and TRBJ2-2, with 9 nucleotides matching TRBD2. Germline trimming cut 3 bases from V and 7 bases from J; bases unmatched to any gene: 6. Germline lookup yields CDR1 SQVTM and CDR2 ANQGSEA. The CDR3 sequence is 14 residues long. Written as DNA, the CDR3 is TGCAGCGTTGAGGTAGCGGGAGTGGTCGGGGAGCTGTTTTTT. Protein: CSVEVAGVVGELFF.

About this clonotype: A read error is possible here, since a much larger clone lies one base away. V usage is TRBV5-5 and J usage is TRBJ2-1; D might be TRBD1 (6 bases). Per germline, CDR1 SGHKS and CDR2 YYEKEE (reference sequence). The CDR3 runs to 14 residues. The CDR3 protein is CAGGRGRSYNEQFF. The CDR3 DNA follows: TGTGCAGGGGGAAGGGGTCGCTCCTACAATGAGCAGTTCTTC.

A few counts support this clonotype. The CDR3 DNA reads TGTGCCAGCTCACCACTAGCCCCCTCTACCTACAATGAGCAGTTCTTC. Amino acid sequence: CASSPLAPSTYNEQFF. The J gene is TRBJ2-1, the V gene TRBV18; no firm D call. The CDR3 length is 16 residues. The germline V and J ends were trimmed by 1 base and 2 bases, with 12 bases remaining between them. Germline CDR1 KGHSH, CDR2 LQKENI.

In its sample, this clonotype was seen many times. The chain uses TRBV11-2 and TRBJ1-1; 7 bases fit TRBD1. V lost 8 bases to trimming and J lost 4 bases; unmatched junction nucleotides: 13. The CDR3 runs to 15 residues. CDR1 and CDR2 (germline): SGHAT, FQNNGV. In DNA, the CDR3 is TGTGCCAGCTTCCGCACACCCCCAGGGGGCACTGAAGCTTTCTTT. It codes for CASFRTPPGGTEAFF.

V usage is TRBV28 and J usage is TRBJ2-3; 9 nucleotides align to TRBD1. Germline-derived CDR1 and CDR2 are MDHEN and SYDVKM. With V trimmed by 6 bases and J by 0 bases, 4 bases remained unmatched. This CDR3 contains 15 residues. CDR3 loop: CASSNGQGSTDTQYF. The CDR3 DNA reads TGTGCCAGCAGCAACGGACAGGGGAGCACAGATACGCAGTATTTT.

This clonotype was counted between two and nine times. The chain is built from TRBV28 and TRBJ2-7, with D possibly being TRBD1 (6 bases). V was pared by 10 bases and J by 1 base, with 8 bases between. The CDR3 runs to 11 residues. Germline V CDR1 and CDR2: MDHEN, SYDVKM. The CDR3 nucleotides read TGTGCCACCAGGGGTTCCTACGAGCAGTACTTC. It yields the protein CATRGSYEQYF.

In this sample, this clonotype turned up a few times. One end of the junction does not line up with germline, which may come from a read error. The rearrangement uses TRBV7-2 and TRBJ2-5; tentatively, D is TRBD1 (5 bases). This CDR3 contains 16 residues. Germline CDR1 and CDR2: SGHTA and FQGNSA. The CDR3 sequence is CASSLPQGVAEETQYF. For the CDR3, the DNA is TGTGCCAGCAGCTTACCCCAGGGTGTGGCGGAAGAGACTCAGTACTTC.

This clonotype was seen many times. The CDR3 loop reads CASSPLHTDTQYF. CDR3 DNA sequence: TGTGCCAGCTCCCCCCTCCACACAGATACGCAGTATTTT. The chain carries TRBV7-2 and TRBJ2-3; no clear D. CDR3 length: 13 amino acids. Trimming shortened V by 8 bases and J by 2 bases, and 11 bases separated the two germline ends. Per germline, CDR1 SGHTA and CDR2 FQGNSA.

This clonotype was picked up one time. This may be a read error, as it is one base from a much larger clone. The J gene is TRBJ1-5, the V gene TRBV6-2 or TRBV6-3; D is possibly TRBD1 (5 bases). This CDR3 region has 18 residues. Germline V gives CDR1 MNHEY, CDR2 SVGEGT. The CDR3 DNA reads TGTGCCAGCTGTTACTCCCTCGGAGGACACGAAGGCAATCAGCCCCAGCATTTT. The encoded protein is CASCYSLGGHEGNQPQHF.

The genes are TRBV20-1 and TRBJ2-5; no clear D. Looked up from germline, CDR1 is DFQATT and CDR2 is SNEGSKA (reference sequence). V was trimmed by 6 bases and J by 2 bases, leaving 13 bases between them. The CDR3 contains 13 residues. As DNA, the CDR3 is TGCAGTGCACCCAGACTGAGACAAGAGACCCAGTACTTC. Its translation: CSAPRLRQETQYF.

In this sample, this clonotype turned up many times. The V gene is TRBV7-2, the J gene TRBJ2-1; D not resolved. The CDR3 loop spans 14 amino acids. The V end was cut by 1 base, the J end by 10 bases, with 14 bases between. Germline V CDR1 and CDR2: SGHTA, FQGNSA. The DNA for the CDR3 is TGTGCCAGCAGCTTAGACGGGCCTAGTCGGGAGCAGTTCTTC. Protein sequence: CASSLDGPSREQFF.

This clonotype was seen a few times. In DNA form, the CDR3 reads TGCGCCAGCAGCTTGGCCGGGACTAGCAGGCTGTTTTTT. Translation gives CASSLAGTSRLFF. The chain couples TRBV5-1 to TRBJ2-2; 9 nucleotides line up with TRBD2. The trim removed 0 bases at V and 13 bases at J, leaving 4 bases unmatched. Germline V gene sequence: CDR1 SGHRS, CDR2 YFSETQ. This CDR3 comprises 13 residues.